This TCR beta chain derives from a study of blood T cell repertoires in COVID-19. Study background: In each case, the material was cDNA or gDNA derived from T cells, B-cell-depleted T cells, or PBMCs.

The length of the CDR3 is 14 residues. The V and J ends lost 3 bases and 3 bases respectively, with 9 bases between them. Germline V gene sequence: CDR1 DFQATT, CDR2 SNEGSKA (reference sequence). Sequencing was performed with immunoSEQ multiplex PCR; in TCRdb, only in-frame clones are kept and a portion is missing. The sample lists 130,000 to 150,000 clones; around 87% were seen once. The TCR sequence derives from a man in his fifties who had recovered from COVID-19. The V and J genes are TRBV20-1 and TRBJ1-6; possibly TRBD1 for D (5 bases). The sequencing input was peripheral blood. CDR3 region: CSASIRDYNSPLHF. DNA of the CDR3: TGCAGTGCTAGTATCAGGGACTATAATTCACCCCTCCACTTT.